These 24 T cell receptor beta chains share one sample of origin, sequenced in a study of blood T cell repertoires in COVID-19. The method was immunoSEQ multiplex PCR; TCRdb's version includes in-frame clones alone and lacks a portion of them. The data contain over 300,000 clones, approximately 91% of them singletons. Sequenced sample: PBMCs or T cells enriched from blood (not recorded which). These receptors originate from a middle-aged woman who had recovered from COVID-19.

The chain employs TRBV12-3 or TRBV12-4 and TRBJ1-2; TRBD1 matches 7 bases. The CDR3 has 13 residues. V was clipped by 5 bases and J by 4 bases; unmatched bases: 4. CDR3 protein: CASSLGQPYGYTF. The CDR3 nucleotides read TGTGCCAGCAGTCTGGGACAGCCCTATGGCTACACCTTC.

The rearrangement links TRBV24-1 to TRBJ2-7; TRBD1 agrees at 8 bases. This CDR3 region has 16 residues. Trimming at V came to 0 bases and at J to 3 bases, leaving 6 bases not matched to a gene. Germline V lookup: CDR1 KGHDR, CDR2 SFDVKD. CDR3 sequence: CATSDLGQGPYYEQYF. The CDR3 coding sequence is TGTGCCACCAGTGATTTGGGACAGGGACCTTACTACGAGCAGTACTTC.

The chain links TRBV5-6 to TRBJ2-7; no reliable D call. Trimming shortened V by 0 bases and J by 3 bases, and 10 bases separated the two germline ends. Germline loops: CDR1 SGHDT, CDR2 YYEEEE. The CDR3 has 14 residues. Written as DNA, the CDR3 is TGTGCCAGCAGCTTGGGATCCAGAAACTACGAGCAGTACTTC. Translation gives CASSLGSRNYEQYF.

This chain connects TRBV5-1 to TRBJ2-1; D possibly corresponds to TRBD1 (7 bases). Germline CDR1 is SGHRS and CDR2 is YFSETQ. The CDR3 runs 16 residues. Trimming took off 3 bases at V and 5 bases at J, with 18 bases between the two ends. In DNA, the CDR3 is TGCGCCAGCAGCTCGGAACAGGGGAGGAGGAACAATGAGCAGTTCTTC. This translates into CASSSEQGRRNNEQFF.

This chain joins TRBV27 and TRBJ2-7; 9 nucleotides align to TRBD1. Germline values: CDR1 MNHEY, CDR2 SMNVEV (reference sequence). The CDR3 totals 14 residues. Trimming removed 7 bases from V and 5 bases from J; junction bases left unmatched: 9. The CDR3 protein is CASTVTGGFNEQYF. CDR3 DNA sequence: TGTGCCAGCACCGTCACAGGGGGCTTCAACGAGCAGTACTTC.

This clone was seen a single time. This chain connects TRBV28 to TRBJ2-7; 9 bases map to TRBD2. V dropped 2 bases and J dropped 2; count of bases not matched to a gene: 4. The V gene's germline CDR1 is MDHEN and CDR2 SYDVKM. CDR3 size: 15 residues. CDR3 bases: TGTGCCAGCAGTTTACTAGCGGGGCAAACCTACGAGCAGTACTTC. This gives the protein CASSLLAGQTYEQYF.

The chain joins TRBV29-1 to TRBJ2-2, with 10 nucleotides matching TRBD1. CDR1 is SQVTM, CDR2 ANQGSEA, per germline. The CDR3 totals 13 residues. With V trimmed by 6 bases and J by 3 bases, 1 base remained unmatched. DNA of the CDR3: TGCAGCGTGGACAGGGGGGACACCGGGGAGCTGTTTTTT. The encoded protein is CSVDRGDTGELFF.

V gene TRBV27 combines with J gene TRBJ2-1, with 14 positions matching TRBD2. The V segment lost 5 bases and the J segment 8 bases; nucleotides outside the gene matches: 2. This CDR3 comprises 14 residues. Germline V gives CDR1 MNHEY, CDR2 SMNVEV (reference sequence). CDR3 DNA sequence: TGTGCCAGCAGTATGACTAGCGGGGGGGATGAGCAGTTCTTC. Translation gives CASSMTSGGDEQFF.

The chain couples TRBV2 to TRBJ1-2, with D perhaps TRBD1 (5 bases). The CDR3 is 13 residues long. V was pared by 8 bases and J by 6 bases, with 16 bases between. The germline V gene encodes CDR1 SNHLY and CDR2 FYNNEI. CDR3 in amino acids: CASRRGEKDGYTF. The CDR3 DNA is TGTGCCAGCCGCCGGGGGGAAAAGGATGGCTACACCTTC.

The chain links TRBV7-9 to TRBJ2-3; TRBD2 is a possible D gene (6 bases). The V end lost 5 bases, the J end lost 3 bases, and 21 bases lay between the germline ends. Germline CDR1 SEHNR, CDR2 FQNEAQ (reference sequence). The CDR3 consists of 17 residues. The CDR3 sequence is CASSPSQRRGPTDTQYF. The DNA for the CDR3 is TGTGCCAGCAGCCCCTCCCAGCGGAGGGGCCCTACAGATACGCAGTATTTT.

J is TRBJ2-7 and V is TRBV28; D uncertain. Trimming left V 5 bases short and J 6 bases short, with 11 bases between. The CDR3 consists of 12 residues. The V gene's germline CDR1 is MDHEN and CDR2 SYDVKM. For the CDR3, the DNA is TGTGCCAGCAGTGACCGACTCCTCGAGCAGTACTTC. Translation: CASSDRLLEQYF.

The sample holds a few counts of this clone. This CDR3 reads CASSGTGAEAFF. Here the CDR3 DNA reads TGCGCCAGCAGCGGGACAGGGGCTGAAGCTTTCTTT. V usage is TRBV5-1 and J usage is TRBJ1-1; 10 nucleotides align to TRBD1. Germline CDR1 reads SGHRS; CDR2 reads YFSETQ. Trimming removed 4 bases from V and 6 bases from J; junction bases left unmatched: 0. The CDR3 contains 12 residues.

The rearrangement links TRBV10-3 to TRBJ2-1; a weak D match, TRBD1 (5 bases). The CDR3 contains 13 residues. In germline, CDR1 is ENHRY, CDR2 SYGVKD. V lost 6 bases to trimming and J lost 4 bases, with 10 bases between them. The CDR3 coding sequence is TGTGCCATCAGCAACGCAGGGTACAATGAGCAGTTCTTC. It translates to CAISNAGYNEQFF.

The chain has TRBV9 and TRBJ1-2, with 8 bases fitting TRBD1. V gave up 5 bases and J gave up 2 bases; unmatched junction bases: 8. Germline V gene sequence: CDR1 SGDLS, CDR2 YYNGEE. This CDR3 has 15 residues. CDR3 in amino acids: CASRSDRQGNYGYTF. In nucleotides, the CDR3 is TGTGCCAGCAGATCAGACCGACAGGGGAACTATGGCTACACCTTC.

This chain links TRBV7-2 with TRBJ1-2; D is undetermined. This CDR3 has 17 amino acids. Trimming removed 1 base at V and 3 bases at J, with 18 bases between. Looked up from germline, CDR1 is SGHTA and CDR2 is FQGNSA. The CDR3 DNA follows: TGTGCCAGCAGCTTAGGAGCGGTCGGGTCCGGTGACTATGGCTACACCTTC. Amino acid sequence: CASSLGAVGSGDYGYTF.

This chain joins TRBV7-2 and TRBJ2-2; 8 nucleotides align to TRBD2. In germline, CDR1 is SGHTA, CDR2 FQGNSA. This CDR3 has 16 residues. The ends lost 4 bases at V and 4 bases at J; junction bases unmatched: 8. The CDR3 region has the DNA TGTGCCAGCAGCTCGTTCGGACTAGCCCCCACCGGGGAGCTGTTTTTT. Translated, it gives CASSSFGLAPTGELFF.

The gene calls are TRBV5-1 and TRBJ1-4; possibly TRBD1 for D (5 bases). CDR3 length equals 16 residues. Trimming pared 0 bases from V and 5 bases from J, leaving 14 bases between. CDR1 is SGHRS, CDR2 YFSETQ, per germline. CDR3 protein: CASSLGQGKPNEKLFF. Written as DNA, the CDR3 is TGCGCCAGCAGCTTGGGGCAGGGAAAGCCCAATGAAAAACTGTTTTTT.

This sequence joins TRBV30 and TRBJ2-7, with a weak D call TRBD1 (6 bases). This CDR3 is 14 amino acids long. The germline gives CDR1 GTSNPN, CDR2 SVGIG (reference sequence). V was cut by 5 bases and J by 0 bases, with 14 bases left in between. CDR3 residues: CAWGQDSSSYEQYF. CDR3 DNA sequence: TGTGCCTGGGGCCAGGACAGCAGCTCCTACGAGCAGTACTTC.

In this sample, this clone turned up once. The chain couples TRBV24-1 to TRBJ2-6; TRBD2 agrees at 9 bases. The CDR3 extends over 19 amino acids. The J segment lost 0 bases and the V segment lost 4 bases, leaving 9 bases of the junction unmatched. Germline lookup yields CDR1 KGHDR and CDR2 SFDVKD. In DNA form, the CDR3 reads TGTGCCACCAGTGACCCCGGGACTAGCCCCAACTCTGGGGCCAACGTCCTGACTTTC. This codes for CATSDPGTSPNSGANVLTF.

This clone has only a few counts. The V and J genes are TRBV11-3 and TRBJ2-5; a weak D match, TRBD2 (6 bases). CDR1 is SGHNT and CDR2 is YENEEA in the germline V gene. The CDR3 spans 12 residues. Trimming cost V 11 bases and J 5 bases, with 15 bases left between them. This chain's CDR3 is CASIRGAETQYF. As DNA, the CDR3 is TGTGCCTCAATCCGCGGGGCGGAGACCCAGTACTTC.

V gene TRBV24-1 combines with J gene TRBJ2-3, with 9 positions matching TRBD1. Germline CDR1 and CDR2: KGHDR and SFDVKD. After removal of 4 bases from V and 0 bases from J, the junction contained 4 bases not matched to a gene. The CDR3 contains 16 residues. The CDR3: CATSEPTGGSTDTQYF. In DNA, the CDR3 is TGTGCCACCAGTGAACCAACAGGGGGCAGCACAGATACGCAGTATTTT.

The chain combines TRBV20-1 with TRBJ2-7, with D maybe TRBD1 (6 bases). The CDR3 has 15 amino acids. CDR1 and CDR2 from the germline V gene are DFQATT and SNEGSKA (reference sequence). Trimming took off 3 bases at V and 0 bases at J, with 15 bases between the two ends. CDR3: CSASSDRTASYEQYF. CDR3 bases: TGCAGTGCTAGTAGTGATCGGACAGCCTCCTACGAGCAGTACTTC.

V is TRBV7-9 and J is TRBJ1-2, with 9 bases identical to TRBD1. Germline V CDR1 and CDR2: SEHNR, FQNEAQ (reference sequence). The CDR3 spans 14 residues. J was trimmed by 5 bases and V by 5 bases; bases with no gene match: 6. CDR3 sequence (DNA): TGTGCCAGCAGCCCAACCGACAGGGGGTATGGCTACACCTTC. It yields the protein CASSPTDRGYGYTF.

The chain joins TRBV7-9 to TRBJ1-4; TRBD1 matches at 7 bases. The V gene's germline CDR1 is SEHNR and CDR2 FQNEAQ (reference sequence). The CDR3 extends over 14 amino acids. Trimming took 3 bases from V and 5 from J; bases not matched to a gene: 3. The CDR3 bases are TGTGCCAGCAGCTTGGGACAGTCGAATGAAAAACTGTTTTTT. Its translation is CASSLGQSNEKLFF.